These 17 T cell receptor beta chains were all obtained from the same sample, sequenced in a study of T cell responses to AZD1222 COVID-19 vaccine. TCRdb keeps only in-frame clones here, not all; method: immunoSEQ multiplex PCR. Counted here are roughly 150,000 clones, roughly nine tenths occurring once; the ten biggest clones make up 1% to 1.5%. Sample: peripheral blood, taken 28 days after the second AZD1222 dose. These receptors came from an adult who received the AZD1222 COVID-19 vaccine.

The chain has TRBV3-1 (or the pseudogene TRBV3-2) and TRBJ1-5; no firm D call. V dropped 4 bases and J dropped 1 base, with 5 bases sitting between them. CDR1 is LGHDT and CDR2 is YNNKEL in the germline V gene (reference sequence). The CDR3 is 13 residues long. CDR3 region: CASSLRSNQPQHF. CDR3 coding DNA: TGTGCCAGCAGCCTCCGCAGCAATCAGCCCCAGCATTTT.

V gene TRBV19 combines with J gene TRBJ2-7; 9 bases agree with TRBD1. V was clipped by 2 bases and J by 2 bases; unmatched bases: 10. Germline-derived CDR1 and CDR2 are LNHDA and SQIVND (reference sequence). There are 17 residues in the CDR3. Written as DNA, the CDR3 is TGTGCCAGTAGTATACAGCCCACGGGACAGGGTCCCTACGAGCAGTACTTC. It codes for CASSIQPTGQGPYEQYF.

As for this clone: The same CDR3 also results from other DNA sequences found in this sample. The V and J genes are TRBV28 and TRBJ1-2; D is unclear. From germline, CDR1 is MDHEN and CDR2 SYDVKM. V lost 6 bases, J lost 5 bases, and 10 bases lay in between. The CDR3 covers 12 residues. The CDR3 DNA is TGTGCCAGCAGCCTCAGGCTATATGGCTACACCTTC. Translating it yields CASSLRLYGYTF.

The genes are TRBV10-3 and TRBJ1-3; TRBD1 is a possible D gene (6 bases). This CDR3 is built from 20 residues. CDR1 is ENHRY, CDR2 SYGVKD, per germline. The V and J ends lost 5 bases and 5 bases respectively, with 31 bases between them. Written as DNA, the CDR3 is TGTGCCATCAGTTCTACTCCGGGACAAGGGGACCTTACTTGGAGAAACACCATATATTTT. As protein: CAISSTPGQGDLTWRNTIYF.

This rearrangement joins TRBV6-5 to TRBJ1-3; D gene uncertain. The V gene lost 8 bases and the J gene lost 4 bases, with 18 bases spanning the gap. The CDR3 has 15 amino acids. Germline CDR1 MNHEY, CDR2 SVGAGI. The CDR3: CASRMSDGSGNTIYF. CDR3 in DNA: TGTGCCAGCCGGATGAGTGACGGGTCGGGAAACACCATATATTTT.

This sequence joins TRBV20-1 and TRBJ2-7, with 8 bases matching TRBD2. With V trimmed by 5 bases and J by 9 bases, 6 bases remained unmatched. The CDR3 totals 11 residues. Germline assignment: CDR1 DFQATT and CDR2 SNEGSKA (reference sequence). The CDR3 region is CSAFGGVVQYF. In DNA form, the CDR3 reads TGCAGTGCTTTCGGGGGGGTTGTGCAGTACTTC.

The chain carries TRBV5-5 and TRBJ1-6, with D possibly matching TRBD1 (5 bases). The CDR3 has 14 residues. CDR1 is SGHKS and CDR2 is YYEKEE in the germline V gene (reference sequence). V was cut by 4 bases and J by 8 bases, with 13 bases left in between. The CDR3 DNA sequence: TGTGCCAGCAGCCCCCCACGGGGCGATTCACCCCTCCACTTT. This codes for CASSPPRGDSPLHF. The entire variable domain, with the rest obtained from reference TRBV5-5 and TRBJ1-6, is as follows: DAGVTQSPTHLIKTRGQQVTLRCSPISGHKSVSWYQQVLGQGPQFIFQYYEKEERGRGNFPDRFSARQFPNYSSELNVNALLLGDSALYLCASSPPRGDSPLHFGNGTRLTVT.

The chain links TRBV18 to TRBJ1-1; D remains ambiguous. The CDR3 is made up of 14 amino acids. CDR1 and CDR2 from the germline V gene are KGHSH and LQKENI. Trimming took 5 bases from V and 3 from J, leaving 13 bases between them. CDR3 amino acids: CASSIGRADTEAFF. The CDR3 coding sequence is TGTGCCAGCTCAATTGGACGGGCGGACACTGAAGCTTTCTTT.

V gene TRBV12-5 combines with J gene TRBJ2-3; D unresolved. From germline, CDR1 is LGHNT and CDR2 FRNRAP. The length of the CDR3 is 11 residues. Trimming took 0 bases from V and 5 from J, leaving 0 bases between them. The CDR3 bases are TGTGCTAGTGGTTTGGTAGATACGCAGTATTTT. It codes for CASGLVDTQYF.

The gene calls are TRBV11-3 and TRBJ2-3; 13 nucleotides align to TRBD2. Per germline, CDR1 SGHNT and CDR2 YENEEA. The CDR3 has 19 amino acids. J was trimmed by 5 bases and V by 5 bases; bases with no gene match: 16. The DNA for the CDR3 is TGTGCCAGCAGCCCCCGCCCGGGACTAGCGGGGATGTCGAGAGATACGCAGTATTTT. It encodes CASSPRPGLAGMSRDTQYF.

The V and J genes are TRBV4-2 and TRBJ1-5, with D possibly TRBD1 on 5 matching bases. From germline, CDR1 is LGHNA and CDR2 YNFKEQ. CDR3 length equals 16 residues. The V gene lost 1 base and the J gene lost 1 base, with 11 bases spanning the gap. The CDR3 here is CASSQGGGGSNQPQHF. CDR3 nucleotide sequence: TGTGCCAGCAGCCAAGGGGGCGGAGGCAGCAATCAGCCCCAGCATTTT.

The chain links TRBV5-3 to TRBJ1-2; D perhaps matches TRBD1 (6 bases). TRBV5-3 is filed as an ORF, its function uncertain. The CDR3 loop spans 14 amino acids. V shed 4 bases and J shed 3 bases, with 13 bases lying between them. CDR3 region: CARSGSGTYYGYTF. The DNA of the CDR3 is TGTGCCAGAAGCGGATCAGGGACATACTATGGCTACACCTTC.

The chain uses TRBV14 and TRBJ2-1; D is possibly TRBD1 or TRBD2 (5 bases each). CDR1 and CDR2 (germline): SGHDN, FVKESK. V was clipped by 4 bases and J by 3 bases, with 16 bases between them. This CDR3 comprises 16 residues. CDR3 DNA: TGTGCCAGCAGCCTGTGGGGGTGGGGGATCTACAATGAGCAGTTCTTC. This codes for CASSLWGWGIYNEQFF.

This rearrangement joins TRBV11-3 to TRBJ2-1; D is unclear. Trimming stripped 5 bases from V and 3 bases from J, with 8 bases between. Germline CDR1 is SGHNT and CDR2 is YENEEA. The CDR3 is 13 amino acids. CDR3 sequence reads: CASSRANYNEQFF. The CDR3 DNA sequence: TGTGCCAGCAGCCGGGCGAACTACAATGAGCAGTTCTTC.

CDR3 sequence: CASSLGGAQETQYF. CDR3 sequence (DNA): TGTGCCAGCAGTTTGGGGGGCGCGCAAGAGACCCAGTACTTC. This chain connects TRBV28 to TRBJ2-5; D may match TRBD1 or TRBD2 (6 bases each). This CDR3 spans 14 amino acids. Trimming pared 3 bases from V and 2 bases from J, leaving 10 bases between. In germline, CDR1 is MDHEN, CDR2 SYDVKM.

The gene calls are TRBV7-9 and TRBJ1-3; D is undetermined. V dropped 0 bases and J dropped 2 bases, with 8 bases sitting between them. In germline, CDR1 is SEHNR, CDR2 FQNEAQ (reference sequence). The CDR3 is made up of 15 amino acids. The CDR3 sequence is CASSLAPGAGNTIYF. The CDR3 nucleotides are TGTGCCAGCAGCTTAGCTCCAGGAGCTGGAAACACCATATATTTT. Using reference TRBV7-9 and TRBJ1-3 for the parts outside the CDR3, the full variable domain is DTGVSQNPRHKITKRGQNVTFRCDPISEHNRLYWYRQTLGQGPEFLTYFQNEAQLEKSRLLSDRFSAERPKGSFSTLEIQRTEQGDSAMYLCASSLAPGAGNTIYFGEGSWLTVV.

This chain joins TRBV19 and TRBJ1-1, with TRBD1 as a possible D gene (5 bases). Trimming cost V 6 bases and J 4 bases, with 12 bases left between them. Germline CDR1 LNHDA, CDR2 SQIVND (reference sequence). This CDR3 spans 13 amino acids. The CDR3 DNA is TGTGCCAGTAGGGGGCTCACCCCCACTGAAGCTTTCTTT. It translates to CASRGLTPTEAFF.